Listed below are T cell receptor beta chains from one sample, sequenced in a study of cytomegalovirus exposure and HLA in healthy donors. Data came from immunoSEQ multiplex PCR; TCRdb stores just in-frame clones and leaves some out. The sample yields about 150,000 clones, 82% seen once. The sequenced material came from PBMCs. The receptors were sampled from a woman aged 50 to 65 in good health and CMV-seropositive. Each CDR3 is given with its conserved first and last residue. A D gene is named only where the DNA matches it firmly. Clone size is not always given. Where it is, it says once, few, many or a class for expanded clones.

cdr3_aa cdr3_nt v_call clone_size j_call d_call
CASSFGTLGDQPQHF TGTGCCAGCAGCTTCGGGACACTTGGGGACCAGCCCCAGCATTTT TRBV13 - TRBJ1-5 -
CASSRGHQETQYF TGTGCCAGCAGTAGGGGACATCAAGAGACCCAGTACTTC TRBV25-1 - TRBJ2-5 -
CASSEASLAGDYEQYF TGTGCCAGCAGTGAAGCATCGCTAGCGGGGGACTACGAGCAGTACTTC TRBV6-1 - TRBJ2-7 TRBD2
CASSRGTGVGTAFF TGTGCCAGCAGCAGAGGGACAGGGGTTGGGACAGCTTTCTTT TRBV5-6 - TRBJ1-1 TRBD1
CASSIVQGSEQFF TGTGCCAGTAGTATAGTTCAGGGGAGTGAGCAGTTCTTC TRBV19 few TRBJ2-1 -
CASSFTGQGTYEQYF TGTGCCAGCAGCTTTACGGGACAGGGGACCTACGAGCAGTACTTC TRBV7-2 - TRBJ2-7 TRBD1
CASRTSGGESYNEQFF TGCGCCAGCAGGACTAGCGGGGGGGAGTCCTACAATGAGCAGTTCTTC TRBV5-1 - TRBJ2-1 TRBD2
CASSPQGGSYNEQFF TGTGCCAGCTCACCTCAGGGGGGCTCCTACAATGAGCAGTTCTTC TRBV18 - TRBJ2-1 -
CASSPGGDYGYTF TGTGCCAGCAGCCCGGGGGGGGATTATGGCTACACCTTC TRBV5-4 few TRBJ1-2 -
CASSPMSYRDTLEGLETQYF TGTGCCAGCTCACCAATGTCGTACCGGGACACCTTAGAAGGATTAGAGACCCAGTACTTC TRBV18 - TRBJ2-5 -
CASRGRQLNTGELFF TGTGCCAGCAGGGGGAGGCAGCTAAACACCGGGGAGCTGTTTTTT TRBV27 - TRBJ2-2 -
CAWSVGVGSVAGANVLTF TGTGCCTGGAGTGTAGGGGTCGGGAGCGTCGCTGGGGCCAACGTCCTGACTTTC TRBV30 few TRBJ2-6 -
CASSPGQGETQYF TGTGCCAGCAGCCCCGGACAGGGGGAGACCCAGTACTTC TRBV7-2 - TRBJ2-5 TRBD1
CASSQDWGLAYEQYF TGTGCCAGCAGCCAAGATTGGGGACTAGCCTACGAGCAGTACTTC TRBV4-2 - TRBJ2-7 TRBD2
CASSYSGYSYEQYF TGTGCCAGCAGCTACTCAGGGTACTCCTACGAGCAGTACTTC TRBV7-6 - TRBJ2-7 -
CASSKRGGSYNEQFF TGTGCCAGCAGCAAGCGGGGGGGTTCCTACAATGAGCAGTTCTTC TRBV5-8 - TRBJ2-1 TRBD2
CASSQEEASGTYGQYF TGTGCCAGCAGCCAAGAGGAGGCTAGCGGGACCTACGGGCAGTACTTC TRBV14 - TRBJ2-7 TRBD2
CASSFRPGNTEAFF TGTGCCAGCAGCTTCCGGCCGGGAAACACTGAAGCTTTCTTT TRBV5-5 - TRBJ1-1 -
CASSSHLAEGHNEQFF TGTGCCAGCAGTTCCCATCTAGCGGAGGGGCACAATGAGCAGTTCTTC TRBV28 - TRBJ2-1 TRBD2
CASSHPGHQNYGYTF TGCGCCAGCAGTCATCCGGGACACCAGAACTATGGCTACACCTTC TRBV23-1 once TRBJ1-2 -
CASSTPVARIGNEQFF TGTGCCAGCAGTACTCCGGTGGCTAGGATTGGTAATGAGCAGTTCTTC TRBV6-6 - TRBJ2-1 -
CASSAGGETQYF TGTGCCAGCAGCGCAGGGGGGGAGACCCAGTACTTC TRBV9 - TRBJ2-5 -
CALERTDTQYF TGTGCCTTGGAGCGAACAGATACGCAGTATTTT TRBV2 - TRBJ2-3 -
CASTTGLARDEQFF TGTGCCAGCACAACGGGACTAGCTAGGGATGAGCAGTTCTTC TRBV27 - TRBJ2-1 TRBD2
CASSLVAGGPGETQYF TGTGCCAGCAGCCTTGTAGCGGGGGGGCCTGGGGAGACCCAGTACTTC TRBV7-9 - TRBJ2-5 TRBD2
CASSSTGLPGIHF TGTGCCAGCAGCTCGACAGGGCTGCCGGGTATCCATTTT TRBV7-9 - TRBJ1-5 TRBD1
CASSRLAGGPTDTQYF TGCGCCAGCAGCCGACTAGCGGGGGGCCCCACAGATACGCAGTATTTT TRBV4-3 - TRBJ2-3 TRBD2
CASRVASGGYNEQFF TGTGCCAGCAGGGTGGCTAGCGGGGGCTACAATGAGCAGTTCTTC TRBV2 - TRBJ2-1 TRBD2
CATAPDSYQPQHF TGTGCCACCGCTCCCGACAGTTATCAGCCCCAGCATTTT TRBV2 few TRBJ1-5 -
CAISEPDGGQGTGELFF TGTGCCATCAGTGAACCGGACGGAGGGCAGGGCACCGGGGAGCTGTTTTTT TRBV10-3 once TRBJ2-2 -
CASYQDRAYGYTF TGTGCCAGCTACCAGGACAGGGCCTATGGCTACACCTTC TRBV6-6 - TRBJ1-2 TRBD1
CASKGLNTDTQYF TGCGCCAGCAAGGGACTGAACACAGATACGCAGTATTTT TRBV5-1 - TRBJ2-3 -
CAWRLQATEAFF TGTGCCTGGAGGTTGCAGGCCACTGAAGCTTTCTTT TRBV30 - TRBJ1-1 -
CASSDSRDFLSGANVLTF TGTGCCAGCAGTGACTCCCGGGACTTTCTTTCTGGGGCCAACGTCCTGACTTTC TRBV6-4 - TRBJ2-6 -
CASSLSLAGVFEQYF TGCGCCAGCAGCTTATCACTAGCGGGAGTGTTCGAGCAGTACTTC TRBV5-1 - TRBJ2-7 TRBD2
CASSPADSLNEKLFF TGTGCCAGCTCACCAGCGGACAGCCTTAATGAAAAACTGTTTTTT TRBV18 - TRBJ1-4 -
CASSHDPGPRAGSDGYTF TGCGCCAGCAGCCACGACCCGGGCCCCAGGGCAGGGTCTGATGGCTACACCTTC TRBV4-1 - TRBJ1-2 -
CASSPPGGGRALHF TGTGCCAGCAGCCCCCCCGGAGGGGGCAGGGCCCTCCACTTT TRBV7-2 - TRBJ1-6 TRBD1
CASSQNAALGFTEAFF TGCGCCAGCAGCCAAAATGCGGCTTTGGGTTTCACTGAAGCTTTCTTT TRBV4-1 once TRBJ1-1 -
CASSPLDSPFVFGNTIYF TGTGCCAGCTCACCCCTCGACAGCCCCTTTGTATTTGGAAACACCATATATTTT TRBV18 once TRBJ1-3 -
CASSDTGLQAHEQFF TGTGCCAGCAGCGACACGGGACTGCAAGCTCATGAGCAGTTCTTC TRBV6-5 once TRBJ2-1 -
CASSGGTSGRRSYNEQFF TGCGCCAGCAGCGGCGGGACTAGCGGGAGACGGTCCTACAATGAGCAGTTCTTC TRBV5-1 - TRBJ2-1 TRBD2
CASSLGASGRDTQYF TGTGCCAGCAGCTTAGGAGCTAGCGGGAGAGATACGCAGTATTTT TRBV11-3 - TRBJ2-3 TRBD2
CASSLGQQNEKLFF TGCGCCAGCAGCTTGGGACAGCAGAATGAAAAACTGTTTTTT TRBV5-1 - TRBJ1-4 -
CASSFTPSYEQYF TGTGCCAGCAGTTTTACTCCCTCCTACGAGCAGTACTTC TRBV27 - TRBJ2-7 -
CASSFSGAYNEQFF TGTGCCAGCAGCTTCTCGGGAGCCTACAATGAGCAGTTCTTC TRBV7-9 - TRBJ2-1 -
CASSQVTGIDQPQHF TGCGCCAGCAGCCAAGTGACAGGGATCGATCAGCCCCAGCATTTT TRBV4-3 - TRBJ1-5 TRBD1
CASSPGVRGYTF TGTGCCAGTAGTCCAGGGGTGCGTGGCTACACCTTC TRBV19 - TRBJ1-2 -
CASSFDRTGEKLFF TGTGCCAGCAGCTTCGACAGGACCGGCGAAAAACTGTTTTTT TRBV9 - TRBJ1-4 -
CVSRGDLSSPDTQYF TGTGTCAGCAGAGGTGACTTATCTAGCCCAGATACGCAGTATTTT TRBV28 - TRBJ2-3 -
CASSLVTYTDTQYF TGTGCCAGCAGCTTAGTGACTTACACAGATACGCAGTATTTT TRBV11-2 - TRBJ2-3 -
CASSSRTGRMDEQFF TGTGCCAGTAGTAGTCGGACAGGGCGTATGGATGAGCAGTTCTTC TRBV19 - TRBJ2-1 TRBD1
CASRMDNYSNQPQHF TGTGCCAGTAGGATGGACAACTATAGCAATCAGCCCCAGCATTTT TRBV19 once TRBJ1-5 -
CAWSKFAVNTEAFF TGTGCCTGGAGTAAGTTCGCAGTGAACACTGAAGCTTTCTTT TRBV30 once TRBJ1-1 -
CASRDTLYGYTF TGTGCCAGCAGGGACACGCTCTATGGCTACACCTTC TRBV2 - TRBJ1-2 -
CASSEQYRGPYEQYF TGTGCCAGCAGTGAACAGTACAGGGGCCCCTACGAGCAGTACTTC TRBV6-1 - TRBJ2-7 TRBD1
CASSRVLGGSSPLHF TGTGCCAGCAGCCGAGTATTGGGAGGGAGTTCACCCCTCCACTTT TRBV28 few TRBJ1-6 -
CASSRLGLAGTDTQYF TGTGCCAGCAGCAGACTCGGACTAGCTGGGACAGATACGCAGTATTTT TRBV7-9 few TRBJ2-3 TRBD2